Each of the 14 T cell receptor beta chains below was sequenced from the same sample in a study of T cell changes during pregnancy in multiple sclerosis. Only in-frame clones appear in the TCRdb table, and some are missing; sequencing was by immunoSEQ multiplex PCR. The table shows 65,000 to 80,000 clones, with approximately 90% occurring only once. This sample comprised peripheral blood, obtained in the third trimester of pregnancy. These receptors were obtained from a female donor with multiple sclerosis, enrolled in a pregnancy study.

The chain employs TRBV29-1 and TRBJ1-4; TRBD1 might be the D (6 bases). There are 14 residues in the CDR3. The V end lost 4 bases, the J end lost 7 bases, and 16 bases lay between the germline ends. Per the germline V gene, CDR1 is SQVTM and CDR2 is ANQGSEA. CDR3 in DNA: TGCAGCGTTGTAGGGAGGGGGGGGTTTGAAAAACTGTTTTTT. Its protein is CSVVGRGGFEKLFF.

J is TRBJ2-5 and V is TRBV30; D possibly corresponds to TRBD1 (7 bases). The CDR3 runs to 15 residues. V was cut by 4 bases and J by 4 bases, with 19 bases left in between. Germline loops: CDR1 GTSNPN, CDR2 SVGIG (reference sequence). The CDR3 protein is CAWTGGGQRRETQYF. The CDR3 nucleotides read TGTGCCTGGACCGGAGGGGGCCAGCGCCGAGAGACCCAGTACTTC. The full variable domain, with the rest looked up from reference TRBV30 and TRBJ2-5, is SQTIHQWPATLVQPVGSPLSLECTVEGTSNPNLYWYRQAAGRGLQLLFYSVGIGQISSEVPQNLSASRPQDRQFILSSKKLLLSDSGFYLCAWTGGGQRRETQYFGPGTRLLVL.

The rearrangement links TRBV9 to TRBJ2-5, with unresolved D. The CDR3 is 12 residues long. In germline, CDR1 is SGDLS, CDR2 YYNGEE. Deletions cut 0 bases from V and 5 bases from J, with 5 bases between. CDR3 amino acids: CASSVAFETQYF. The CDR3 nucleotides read TGTGCCAGCAGCGTAGCTTTCGAGACCCAGTACTTC.

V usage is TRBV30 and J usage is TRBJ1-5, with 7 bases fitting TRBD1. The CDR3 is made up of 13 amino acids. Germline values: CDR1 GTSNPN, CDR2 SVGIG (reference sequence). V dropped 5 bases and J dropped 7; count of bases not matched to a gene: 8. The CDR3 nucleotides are TGTGCCTGGGCGACAGGGAGGTGGCAGCCCCAGCATTTT. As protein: CAWATGRWQPQHF.

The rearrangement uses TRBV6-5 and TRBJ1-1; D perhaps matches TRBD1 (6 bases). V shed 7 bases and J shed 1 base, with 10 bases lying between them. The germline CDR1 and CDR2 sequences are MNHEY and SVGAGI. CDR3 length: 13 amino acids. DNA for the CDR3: TGTGCCAGCACCCAAGGGGGGAACACTGAAGCTTTCTTT. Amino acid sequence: CASTQGGNTEAFF.

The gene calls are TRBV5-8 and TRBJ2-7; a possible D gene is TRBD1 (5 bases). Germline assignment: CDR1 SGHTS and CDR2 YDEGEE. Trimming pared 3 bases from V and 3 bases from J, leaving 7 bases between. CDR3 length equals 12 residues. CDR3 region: CASSWQGYEQYF. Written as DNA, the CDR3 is TGTGCCAGCAGCTGGCAGGGCTACGAGCAGTACTTC. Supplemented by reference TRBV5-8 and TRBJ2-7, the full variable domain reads EAGVTQSPTHLIKTRGQQATLRCSPISGHTSVYWYQQALGLGLQFLLWYDEGEERNRGNFPPRFSGRQFPNYSSELNVNALELEDSALYLCASSWQGYEQYFGPGTRLTVT.

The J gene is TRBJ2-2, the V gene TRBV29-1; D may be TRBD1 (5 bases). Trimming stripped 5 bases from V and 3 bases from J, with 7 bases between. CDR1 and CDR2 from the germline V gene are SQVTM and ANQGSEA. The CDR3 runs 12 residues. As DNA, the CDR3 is TGCAGCGTTTCCAGGGACACCGGGGAGCTGTTTTTT. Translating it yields CSVSRDTGELFF.

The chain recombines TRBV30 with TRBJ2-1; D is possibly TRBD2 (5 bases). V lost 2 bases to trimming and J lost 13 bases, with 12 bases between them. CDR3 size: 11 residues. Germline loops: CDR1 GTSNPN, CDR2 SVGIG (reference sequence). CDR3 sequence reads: CAWSPVRGQFF. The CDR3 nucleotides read TGTGCCTGGAGTCCCGTTCGGGGTCAGTTCTTC. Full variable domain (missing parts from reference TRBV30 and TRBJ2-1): SQTIHQWPATLVQPVGSPLSLECTVEGTSNPNLYWYRQAAGRGLQLLFYSVGIGQISSEVPQNLSASRPQDRQFILSSKKLLLSDSGFYLCAWSPVRGQFFGPGTRLTVL.

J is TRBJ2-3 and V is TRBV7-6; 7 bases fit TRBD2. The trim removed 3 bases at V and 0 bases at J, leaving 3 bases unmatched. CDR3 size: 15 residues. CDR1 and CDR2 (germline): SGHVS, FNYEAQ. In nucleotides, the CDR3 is TGTGCCAGCAGCTTCGGGGGGACTAGCACAGATACGCAGTATTTT. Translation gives CASSFGGTSTDTQYF.

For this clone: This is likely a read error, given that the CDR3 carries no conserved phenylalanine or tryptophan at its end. DNA for the CDR3: TGCGCCAGCAGCCAAGGTCAGGGGTCTCTATACGAGCAGTACCTC. Translation gives CASSQGQGSLYEQYL. The genes are TRBV4-3 and TRBJ2-7, with D maybe TRBD1 (6 bases). Germline V gene sequence: CDR1 LGHNA, CDR2 YSLEER. V lost 1 base and J lost 4, with 14 bases in between. This CDR3 has 15 residues.

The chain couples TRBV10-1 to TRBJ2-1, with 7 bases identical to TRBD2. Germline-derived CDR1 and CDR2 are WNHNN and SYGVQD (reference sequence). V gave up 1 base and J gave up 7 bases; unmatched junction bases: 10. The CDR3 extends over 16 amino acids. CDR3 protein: CASSELLSGKGNEQFF. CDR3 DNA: TGCGCCAGCAGTGAGTTACTGAGCGGGAAAGGGAATGAGCAGTTCTTC.

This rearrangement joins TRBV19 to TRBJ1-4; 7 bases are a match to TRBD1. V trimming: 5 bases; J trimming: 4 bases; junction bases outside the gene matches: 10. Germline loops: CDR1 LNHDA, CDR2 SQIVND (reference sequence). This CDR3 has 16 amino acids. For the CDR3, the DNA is TGTGCCAGTAGTCCCGGGACAGACCCTTTTAATGAAAAACTGTTTTTT. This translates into CASSPGTDPFNEKLFF.

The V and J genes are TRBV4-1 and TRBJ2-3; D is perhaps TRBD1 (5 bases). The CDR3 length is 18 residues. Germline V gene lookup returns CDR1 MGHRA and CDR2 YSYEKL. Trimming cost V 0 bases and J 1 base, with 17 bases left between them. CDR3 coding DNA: TGCGCCAGCAGCCAAGATCCCAATCGACAGTCTCGCACAGATACGCAGTATTTT. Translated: CASSQDPNRQSRTDTQYF.

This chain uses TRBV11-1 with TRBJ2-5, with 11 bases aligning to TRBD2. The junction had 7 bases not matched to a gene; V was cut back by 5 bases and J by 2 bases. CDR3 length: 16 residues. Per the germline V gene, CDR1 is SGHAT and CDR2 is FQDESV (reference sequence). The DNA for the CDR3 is TGTGCCAGCAGCAGTAGCGGGGGGGGCCTACAAGAGACCCAGTACTTC. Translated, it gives CASSSSGGGLQETQYF.